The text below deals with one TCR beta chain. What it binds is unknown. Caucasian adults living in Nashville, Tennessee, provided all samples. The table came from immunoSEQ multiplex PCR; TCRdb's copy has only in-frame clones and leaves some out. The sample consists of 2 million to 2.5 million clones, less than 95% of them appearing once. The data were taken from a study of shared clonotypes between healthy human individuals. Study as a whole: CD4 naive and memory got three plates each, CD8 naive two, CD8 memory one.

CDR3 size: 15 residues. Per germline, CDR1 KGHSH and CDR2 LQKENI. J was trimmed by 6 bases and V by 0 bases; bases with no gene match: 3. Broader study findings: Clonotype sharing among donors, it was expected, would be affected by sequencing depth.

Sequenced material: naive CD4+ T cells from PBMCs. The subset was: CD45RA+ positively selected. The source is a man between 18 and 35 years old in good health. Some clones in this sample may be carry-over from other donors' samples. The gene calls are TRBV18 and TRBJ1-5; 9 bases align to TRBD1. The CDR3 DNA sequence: TGTGCCAGCTCACCACCGGGACAGGGTGGTCAGCCCCAGCATTTT. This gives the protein CASSPPGQGGQPQHF. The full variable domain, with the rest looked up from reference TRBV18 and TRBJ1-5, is NAGVMQNPRHLVRRRGQEARLRCSPMKGHSHVYWYRQLPEEGLKFMVYLQKENIIDESGMPKERFSAEFPKEGPSILRIQQVVRGDSAAYFCASSPPGQGGQPQHFGDGTRLSIL.